This is a list of T cell receptor beta chains from one sample in a study of shared clonotypes between healthy human individuals. The data were produced by immunoSEQ multiplex PCR, yet TCRdb's version contains in-frame clones alone and is incomplete. In the table there are more than 2 million clones, 90% to 97% of which are singletons. Sequenced input: naive CD4+ T cells sorted from blood. The receptors shown here come from a man between 18 and 35 years old in good health. Each CDR3 is given with its conserved first and last residue. D genes are given only for firm matches. Clone size is not always given. Where it is, it says once, few, many or a class for expanded clones.

J gene: TRBJ2-7
CDR3 length: 14
V gene: TRBV7-9
D gene: -
clone size: -
CDR3 protein: CASSLDWVSYEQYF
CDR3 DNA: TGTGCCAGCAGCTTAGATTGGGTCTCCTACGAGCAGTACTTC

J gene: TRBJ2-7
CDR3 length: 15
V gene: TRBV27
D gene: TRBD1
clone size: -
CDR3 protein: CASSLLGQDSYEQYF
CDR3 DNA: TGTGCCAGCAGTTTGTTAGGACAGGACTCCTACGAGCAGTACTTC

J gene: TRBJ2-1
CDR3 length: 13
V gene: TRBV6-5
D gene: -
clone size: -
CDR3 protein: CASSYLGRDEQFF
CDR3 DNA: TGTGCCAGCAGTTACCTGGGACGGGATGAGCAGTTCTTC

J gene: TRBJ1-2
CDR3 length: 15
V gene: TRBV10-3
D gene: TRBD1
clone size: -
CDR3 protein: CAISDWITGDRGYTF
CDR3 DNA: TGTGCCATCAGTGATTGGATCACAGGGGACCGTGGCTACACCTTC

J gene: TRBJ2-3
CDR3 length: 14
V gene: TRBV28
D gene: -
clone size: -
CDR3 protein: CASSPRLLQDTQYF
CDR3 DNA: TGTGCCAGCAGTCCCCGGCTCTTACAGGATACGCAGTATTTT

J gene: TRBJ2-5
CDR3 length: 14
V gene: TRBV5-1
D gene: -
clone size: -
CDR3 protein: CASSSGGPEETQYF
CDR3 DNA: TGCGCCAGCAGCTCGGGGGGCCCGGAAGAGACCCAGTACTTC

J gene: TRBJ2-7
CDR3 length: 15
V gene: TRBV27
D gene: -
clone size: -
CDR3 protein: CASALDIGVLYEQYF
CDR3 DNA: TGTGCCAGCGCCCTAGACATCGGTGTACTCTACGAGCAGTACTTC

J gene: TRBJ2-1
CDR3 length: 16
V gene: TRBV7-9
D gene: TRBD2
clone size: -
CDR3 protein: CASSVSLARAYNEQFF
CDR3 DNA: TGTGCCAGCAGCGTTTCACTAGCGAGGGCCTACAATGAGCAGTTCTTC

J gene: TRBJ2-5
CDR3 length: 14
V gene: TRBV5-6
D gene: -
clone size: -
CDR3 protein: CASSGDSKQETQYF
CDR3 DNA: TGTGCCAGCAGCGGGGACTCAAAACAAGAGACCCAGTACTTC

J gene: TRBJ2-5
CDR3 length: 18
V gene: TRBV27
D gene: TRBD2
clone size: -
CDR3 protein: CASSTRTSGGARQETQYF
CDR3 DNA: TGTGCCAGCAGTACTCGGACTAGCGGGGGGGCCCGTCAAGAGACCCAGTACTTC

J gene: TRBJ2-7
CDR3 length: 14
V gene: TRBV18
D gene: -
clone size: -
CDR3 protein: CASSHRSGPYEQYF
CDR3 DNA: TGTGCCAGCTCACACCGCAGCGGGCCTTACGAGCAGTACTTC

J gene: TRBJ2-1
CDR3 length: 15
V gene: TRBV11-2
D gene: TRBD1
clone size: -
CDR3 protein: CASRLGQGAVYEQFF
CDR3 DNA: TGTGCCAGCAGATTGGGGCAGGGGGCAGTCTATGAGCAGTTCTTC

J gene: TRBJ2-7
CDR3 length: 16
V gene: TRBV7-2
D gene: TRBD2
clone size: -
CDR3 protein: CASSRRGTSGDYEQYF
CDR3 DNA: TGTGCCAGCAGCAGACGAGGGACTAGCGGGGACTACGAGCAGTACTTC

J gene: TRBJ2-7
CDR3 length: 14
V gene: TRBV7-8
D gene: -
clone size: -
CDR3 protein: CASSLAAGSYEQYF
CDR3 DNA: TGTGCCAGCAGCTTAGCGGCGGGCTCCTACGAGCAGTACTTC

J gene: TRBJ1-1
CDR3 length: 14
V gene: TRBV5-5
D gene: -
clone size: once
CDR3 protein: CASRMGLLDTEAFF
CDR3 DNA: TGTGCCAGCAGGATGGGGCTGTTGGACACTGAAGCTTTCTTT

J gene: TRBJ1-2
CDR3 length: 12
V gene: TRBV19
D gene: -
clone size: -
CDR3 protein: CAGYGGNYGYTF
CDR3 DNA: TGTGCCGGTTATGGAGGGAACTATGGCTACACCTTC

J gene: TRBJ2-5
CDR3 length: 12
V gene: TRBV5-4
D gene: -
clone size: -
CDR3 protein: CASSIQTETQYF
CDR3 DNA: TGTGCCAGCAGCATCCAGACGGAGACCCAGTACTTC

J gene: TRBJ1-5
CDR3 length: 15
V gene: TRBV7-2
D gene: -
clone size: -
CDR3 protein: CASSSRDYSNQPQHF
CDR3 DNA: TGTGCCAGCAGCTCGCGGGACTATAGCAATCAGCCCCAGCATTTT

J gene: TRBJ1-3
CDR3 length: 15
V gene: TRBV18
D gene: -
clone size: -
CDR3 protein: CASSPGHISGNTIYF
CDR3 DNA: TGTGCCAGCTCACCAGGACATATCTCTGGAAACACCATATATTTT

J gene: TRBJ1-1
CDR3 length: 13
V gene: TRBV5-1
D gene: -
clone size: -
CDR3 protein: CASSLQTNTEAFF
CDR3 DNA: TGCGCCAGCAGCCTCCAGACGAACACTGAAGCTTTCTTT

J gene: TRBJ1-2
CDR3 length: 14
V gene: TRBV5-6
D gene: -
clone size: -
CDR3 protein: CASTGGLANYGYTF
CDR3 DNA: TGTGCCAGCACCGGGGGGTTAGCTAACTATGGCTACACCTTC

J gene: TRBJ2-1
CDR3 length: 16
V gene: TRBV5-1
D gene: TRBD2
clone size: -
CDR3 protein: CASSLGGRASYNEQFF
CDR3 DNA: TGCGCCAGCAGCTTAGGCGGGAGGGCTTCCTACAATGAGCAGTTCTTC

J gene: TRBJ2-7
CDR3 length: 13
V gene: TRBV6-6
D gene: TRBD1
clone size: -
CDR3 protein: CASNRGHSYEQYF
CDR3 DNA: TGTGCCTCGAACAGGGGCCACTCCTACGAGCAGTACTTC

J gene: TRBJ2-2
CDR3 length: 12
V gene: TRBV10-3
D gene: -
clone size: -
CDR3 protein: CAISWSTGELFF
CDR3 DNA: TGTGCCATCTCTTGGAGCACCGGGGAGCTGTTTTTT

J gene: TRBJ1-1
CDR3 length: 16
V gene: TRBV4-1
D gene: -
clone size: -
CDR3 protein: CASSQALLGANTEAFF
CDR3 DNA: TGCGCCAGCAGCCAAGCCCTGCTGGGGGCTAACACTGAAGCTTTCTTT

J gene: TRBJ2-7
CDR3 length: 14
V gene: TRBV5-1
D gene: -
clone size: -
CDR3 protein: CASSLDGHSYEQYF
CDR3 DNA: TGCGCCAGCAGCTTGGACGGACACTCCTACGAGCAGTACTTC

J gene: TRBJ2-1
CDR3 length: 12
V gene: TRBV5-1
D gene: -
clone size: -
CDR3 protein: CASSLGGLEQFF
CDR3 DNA: TGCGCCAGCAGCCTCGGTGGGTTGGAGCAGTTCTTC

J gene: TRBJ1-2
CDR3 length: 14
V gene: TRBV29-1
D gene: -
clone size: -
CDR3 protein: CSVRMTVQDEGYTF
CDR3 DNA: TGCAGCGTTCGCATGACCGTGCAGGATGAGGGCTACACCTTC

J gene: TRBJ2-2
CDR3 length: 13
V gene: TRBV30
D gene: -
clone size: -
CDR3 protein: CAWSDSYTGELFF
CDR3 DNA: TGTGCCTGGAGTGACAGCTACACCGGGGAGCTGTTTTTT